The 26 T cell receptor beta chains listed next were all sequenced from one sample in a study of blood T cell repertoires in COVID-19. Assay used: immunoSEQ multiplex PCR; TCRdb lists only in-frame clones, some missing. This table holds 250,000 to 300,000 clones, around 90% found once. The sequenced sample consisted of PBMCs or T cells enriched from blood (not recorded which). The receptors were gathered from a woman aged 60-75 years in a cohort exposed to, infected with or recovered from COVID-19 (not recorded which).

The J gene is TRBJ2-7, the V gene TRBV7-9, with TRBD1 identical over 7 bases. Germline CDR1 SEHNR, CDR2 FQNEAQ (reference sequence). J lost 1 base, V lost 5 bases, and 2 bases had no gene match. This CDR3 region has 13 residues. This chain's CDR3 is CASSEQGSYEQYF. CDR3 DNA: TGTGCCAGCAGCGAACAGGGGTCCTACGAGCAGTACTTC.

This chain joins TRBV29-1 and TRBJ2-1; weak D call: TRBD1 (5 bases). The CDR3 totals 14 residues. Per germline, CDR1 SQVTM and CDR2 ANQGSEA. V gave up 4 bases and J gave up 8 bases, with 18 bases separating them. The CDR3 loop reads CSVVSSSRQYEQFF. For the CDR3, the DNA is TGCAGCGTTGTCAGCTCCTCGAGACAGTATGAGCAGTTCTTC.

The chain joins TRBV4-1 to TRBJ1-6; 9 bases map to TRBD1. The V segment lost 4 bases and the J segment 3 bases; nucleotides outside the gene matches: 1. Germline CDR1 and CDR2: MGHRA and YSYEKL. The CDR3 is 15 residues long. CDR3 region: CASSLGQGYNSPLHF. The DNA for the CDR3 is TGCGCCAGCAGCCTGGGACAGGGCTATAATTCACCCCTCCACTTT.

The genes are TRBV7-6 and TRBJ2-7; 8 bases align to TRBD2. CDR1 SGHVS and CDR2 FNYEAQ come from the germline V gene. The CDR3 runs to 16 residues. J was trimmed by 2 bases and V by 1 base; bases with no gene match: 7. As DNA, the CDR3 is TGTGCCAGCAGCTTAGTAAGCGCTAGCGGGCCCTACGAGCAGTACTTC. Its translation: CASSLVSASGPYEQYF.

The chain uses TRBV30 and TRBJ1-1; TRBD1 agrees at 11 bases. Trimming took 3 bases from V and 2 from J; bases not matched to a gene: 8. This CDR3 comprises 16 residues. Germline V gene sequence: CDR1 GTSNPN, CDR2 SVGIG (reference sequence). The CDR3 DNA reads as TGTGCCTGGAGGGACAGGGGGCCCTGGACCAACACTGAAGCTTTCTTT. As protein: CAWRDRGPWTNTEAFF.

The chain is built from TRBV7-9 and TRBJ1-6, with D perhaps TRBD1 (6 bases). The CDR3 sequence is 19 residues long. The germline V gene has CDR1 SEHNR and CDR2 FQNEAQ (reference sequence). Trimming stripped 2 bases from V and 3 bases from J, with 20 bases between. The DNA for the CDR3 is TGTGCCAGCAGCTTATTTTTTAAGGACAGCCCATTCTATAATTCACCCCTCCACTTT. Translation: CASSLFFKDSPFYNSPLHF.

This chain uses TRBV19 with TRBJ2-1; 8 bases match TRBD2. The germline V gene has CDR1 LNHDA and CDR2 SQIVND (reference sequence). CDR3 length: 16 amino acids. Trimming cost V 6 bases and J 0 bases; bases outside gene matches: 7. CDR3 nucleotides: TGTGCCAGTAGCGTTCTAGCGGGTCCCTCCTACAATGAGCAGTTCTTC. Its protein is CASSVLAGPSYNEQFF. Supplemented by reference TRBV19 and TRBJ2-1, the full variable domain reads DGGITQSPKYLFRKEGQNVTLSCEQNLNHDAMYWYRQDPGQGLRLIYYSQIVNDFQKGDIAEGYSVSREKKESFPLTVTSAQKNPTAFYLCASSVLAGPSYNEQFFGPGTRLTVL.

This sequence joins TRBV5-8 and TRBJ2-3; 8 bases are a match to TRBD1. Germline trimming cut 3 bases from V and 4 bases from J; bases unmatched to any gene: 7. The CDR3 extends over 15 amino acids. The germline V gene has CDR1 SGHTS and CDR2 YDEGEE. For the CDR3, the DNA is TGTGCCAGCAGCTCAGGACAGGGAATATCAGATACGCAGTATTTT. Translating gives CASSSGQGISDTQYF. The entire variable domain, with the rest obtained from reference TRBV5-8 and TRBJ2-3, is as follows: EAGVTQSPTHLIKTRGQQATLRCSPISGHTSVYWYQQALGLGLQFLLWYDEGEERNRGNFPPRFSGRQFPNYSSELNVNALELEDSALYLCASSSGQGISDTQYFGPGTRLTVL.

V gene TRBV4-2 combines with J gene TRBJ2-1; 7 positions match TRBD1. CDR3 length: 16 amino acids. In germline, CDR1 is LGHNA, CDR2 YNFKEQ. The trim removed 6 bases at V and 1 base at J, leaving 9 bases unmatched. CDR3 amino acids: CASSHARGLSYNEQFF. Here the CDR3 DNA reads TGTGCCAGCAGTCACGCAAGGGGGCTTTCCTACAATGAGCAGTTCTTC.

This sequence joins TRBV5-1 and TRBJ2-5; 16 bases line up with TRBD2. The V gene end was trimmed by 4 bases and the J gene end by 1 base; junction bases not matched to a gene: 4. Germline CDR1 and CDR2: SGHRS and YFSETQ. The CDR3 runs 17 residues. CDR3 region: CASSPGLAGGLQETQYF. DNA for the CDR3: TGCGCCAGCAGCCCGGGACTAGCGGGAGGGCTCCAAGAGACCCAGTACTTC.

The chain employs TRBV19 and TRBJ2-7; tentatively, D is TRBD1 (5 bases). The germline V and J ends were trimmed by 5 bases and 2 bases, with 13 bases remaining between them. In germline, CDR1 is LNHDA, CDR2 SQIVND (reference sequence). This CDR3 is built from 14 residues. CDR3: CASSVSRVAYEQYF. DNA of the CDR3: TGTGCCAGTAGTGTTTCCAGGGTGGCCTACGAGCAGTACTTC.

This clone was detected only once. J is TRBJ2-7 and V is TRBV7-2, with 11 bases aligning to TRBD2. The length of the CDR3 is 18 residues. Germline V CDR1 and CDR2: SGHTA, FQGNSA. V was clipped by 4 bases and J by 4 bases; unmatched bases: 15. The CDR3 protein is CASSSRVAGGLGAYEQYF. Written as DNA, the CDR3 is TGTGCCAGCAGCTCTCGGGTAGCGGGAGGGCTCGGGGCATACGAGCAGTACTTC.

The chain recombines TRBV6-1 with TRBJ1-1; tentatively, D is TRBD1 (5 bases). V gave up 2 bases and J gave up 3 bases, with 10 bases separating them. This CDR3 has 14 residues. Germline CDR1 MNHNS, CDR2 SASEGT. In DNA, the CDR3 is TGTGCCAGCAGTGAAACAGGTCAATACACTGAAGCTTTCTTT. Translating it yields CASSETGQYTEAFF.

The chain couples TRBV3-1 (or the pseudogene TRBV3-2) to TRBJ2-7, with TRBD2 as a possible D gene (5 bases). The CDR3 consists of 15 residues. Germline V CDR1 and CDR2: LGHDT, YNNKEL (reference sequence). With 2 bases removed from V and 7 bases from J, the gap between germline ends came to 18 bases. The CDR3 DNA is TGTGCCAGCAGCCAATCCCGGGATTTCGTCGGGGAGCAGTACTTC. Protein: CASSQSRDFVGEQYF.

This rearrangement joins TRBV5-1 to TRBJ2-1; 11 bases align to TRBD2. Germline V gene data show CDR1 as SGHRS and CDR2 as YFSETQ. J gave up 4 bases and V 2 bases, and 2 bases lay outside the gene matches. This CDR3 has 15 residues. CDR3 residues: CASSLLAGAYNEQFF. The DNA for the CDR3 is TGCGCCAGCAGCTTACTAGCGGGAGCTTACAATGAGCAGTTCTTC. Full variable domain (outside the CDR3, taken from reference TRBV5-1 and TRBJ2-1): KAGVTQTPRYLIKTRGQQVTLSCSPISGHRSVSWYQQTPGQGLQFLFEYFSETQRNKGNFPGRFSGRQFSNSRSEMNVSTLELGDSALYLCASSLLAGAYNEQFFGPGTRLTVL.

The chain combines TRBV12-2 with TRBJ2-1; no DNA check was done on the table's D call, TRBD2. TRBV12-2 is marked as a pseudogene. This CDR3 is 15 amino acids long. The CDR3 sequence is CASRLKRAERGQQFF. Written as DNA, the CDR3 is TGTGCAAGTCGCTTAAAACGAGCCGAGCGGGGCCAGCAGTTCTTC.

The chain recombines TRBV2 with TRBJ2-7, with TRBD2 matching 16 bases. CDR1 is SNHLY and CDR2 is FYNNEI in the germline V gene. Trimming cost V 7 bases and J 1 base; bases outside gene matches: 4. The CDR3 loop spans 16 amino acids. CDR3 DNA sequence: TGTGCCAGCAAGTCGGGACTAGCGGGAGGGTCCTACGAGCAGTACTTC. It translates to CASKSGLAGGSYEQYF.

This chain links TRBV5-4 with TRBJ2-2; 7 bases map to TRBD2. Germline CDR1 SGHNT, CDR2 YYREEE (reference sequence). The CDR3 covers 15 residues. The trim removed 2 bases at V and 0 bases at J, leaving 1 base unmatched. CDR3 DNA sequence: TGTGCCAGCAGCTTTGGACTAGCGAACACCGGGGAGCTGTTTTTT. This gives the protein CASSFGLANTGELFF. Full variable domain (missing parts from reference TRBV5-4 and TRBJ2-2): ETGVTQSPTHLIKTRGQQVTLRCSSQSGHNTVSWYQQALGQGPQFIFQYYREEENGRGNFPPRFSGLQFPNYSSELNVNALELDDSALYLCASSFGLANTGELFFGEGSRLTVL.

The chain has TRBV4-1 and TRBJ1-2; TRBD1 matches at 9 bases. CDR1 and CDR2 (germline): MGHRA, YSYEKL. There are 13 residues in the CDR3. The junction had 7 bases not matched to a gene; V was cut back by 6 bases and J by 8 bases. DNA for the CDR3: TGCGCCAGCAGACGCACAGGGGGCCGCGGCTACACCTTC. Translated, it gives CASRRTGGRGYTF.

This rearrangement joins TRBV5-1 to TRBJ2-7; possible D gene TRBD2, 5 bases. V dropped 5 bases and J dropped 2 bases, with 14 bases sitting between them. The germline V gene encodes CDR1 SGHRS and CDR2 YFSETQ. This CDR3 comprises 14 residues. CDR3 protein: CASRSDYYAYEQYF. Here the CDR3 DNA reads TGCGCCAGCAGATCTGACTATTACGCCTACGAGCAGTACTTC.

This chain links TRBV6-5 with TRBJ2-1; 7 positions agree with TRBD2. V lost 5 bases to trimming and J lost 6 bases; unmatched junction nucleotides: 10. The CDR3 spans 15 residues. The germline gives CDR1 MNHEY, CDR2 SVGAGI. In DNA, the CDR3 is TGTGCCAGCAGTAATAGAGCGGGAAAGCGCAATGAGCAGTTCTTC. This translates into CASSNRAGKRNEQFF.

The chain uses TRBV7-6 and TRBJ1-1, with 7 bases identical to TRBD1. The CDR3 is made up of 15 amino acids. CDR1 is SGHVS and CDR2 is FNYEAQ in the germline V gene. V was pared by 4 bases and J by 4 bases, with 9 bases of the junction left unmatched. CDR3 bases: TGTGCCAGCAGCTCAGAGGGACAGATTTTCACTGAAGCTTTCTTT. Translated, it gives CASSSEGQIFTEAFF.

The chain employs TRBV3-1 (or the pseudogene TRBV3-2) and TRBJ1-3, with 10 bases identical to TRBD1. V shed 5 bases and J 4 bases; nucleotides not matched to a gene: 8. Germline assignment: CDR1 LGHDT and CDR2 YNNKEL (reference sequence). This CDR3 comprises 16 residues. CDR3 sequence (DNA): TGTGCCAGCAGCTCTTGGACAGGGGGTTTAGGAAACACCATATATTTT. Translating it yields CASSSWTGGLGNTIYF.

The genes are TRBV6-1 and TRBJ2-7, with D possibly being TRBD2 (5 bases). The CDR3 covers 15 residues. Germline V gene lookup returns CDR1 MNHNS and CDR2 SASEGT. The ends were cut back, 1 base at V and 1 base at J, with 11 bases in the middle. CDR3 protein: CASSEDGGPSYEQYF. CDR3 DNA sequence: TGTGCCAGCAGTGAAGATGGCGGGCCTTCCTACGAGCAGTACTTC.

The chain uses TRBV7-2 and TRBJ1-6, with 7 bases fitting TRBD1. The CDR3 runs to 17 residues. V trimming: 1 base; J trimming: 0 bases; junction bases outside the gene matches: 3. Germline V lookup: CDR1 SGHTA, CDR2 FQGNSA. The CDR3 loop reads CASSLVAGGSYNSPLHF. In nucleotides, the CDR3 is TGTGCCAGCAGCTTAGTGGCAGGGGGCTCCTATAATTCACCCCTCCACTTT.

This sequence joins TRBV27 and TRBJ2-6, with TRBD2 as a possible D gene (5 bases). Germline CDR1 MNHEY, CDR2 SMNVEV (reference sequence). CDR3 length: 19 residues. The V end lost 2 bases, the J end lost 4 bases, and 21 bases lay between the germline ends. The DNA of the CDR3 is TGTGCCAGCAGTTTAAAGCCGCCCTACGTGAGGGCCGGGGCCAACGTCCTGACTTTC. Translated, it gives CASSLKPPYVRAGANVLTF.